The 4 T cell receptor beta chains reported below all come from one sample, sequenced in a study of blood T cell repertoires in COVID-19. Produced via immunoSEQ multiplex PCR; TCRdb's table is partial and in-frame only. The sample carries some 120,000 clones, 82% recorded once. The material sequenced was peripheral blood. Every receptor here comes from a human donor in a cohort sampled during active COVID-19.

The V call is TRBV6-5, the J call TRBJ2-7; 7 nucleotides match TRBD1. The V segment lost 6 bases and the J segment 5 bases; nucleotides outside the gene matches: 13. CDR3 length: 15 residues. Germline V lookup: CDR1 MNHEY, CDR2 SVGAGI. In nucleotides, the CDR3 is TGTGCCAGCAGGGGGTTGACAGGGAGTAAGGACGAGCAGTACTTC. It translates to CASRGLTGSKDEQYF.

The chain has TRBV6-1 and TRBJ2-5; TRBD2 matches at 9 bases. This CDR3 is built from 18 residues. Trimming cost V 1 base and J 0 bases; bases outside gene matches: 9. Looked up from germline, CDR1 is MNHNS and CDR2 is SASEGT. CDR3 sequence (DNA): TGTGCCAGCAGTGAAGACGCGAGCGGGGGGCCTTACCAAGAGACCCAGTACTTC. It specifies CASSEDASGGPYQETQYF.

This clone was seen more than once but under ten times. This sequence joins TRBV2 and TRBJ1-5; 9 bases fit TRBD1. CDR3 length equals 11 residues. Looked up from germline, CDR1 is SNHLY and CDR2 is FYNNEI. Unmatched junction bases numbered 4, after V lost 6 bases and J lost 13 bases. This chain's CDR3 is CASRQGQGQHF. The CDR3 DNA reads as TGTGCCAGCAGGCAAGGACAGGGGCAGCATTTT.

This chain connects TRBV29-1 to TRBJ2-5, with 8 bases fitting TRBD2. V gave up 0 bases and J gave up 5 bases; unmatched junction bases: 8. The CDR3 spans 15 residues. Germline values: CDR1 SQVTM, CDR2 ANQGSEA. CDR3 sequence (DNA): TGCAGCGTTGAAGATTCTGGCGGGGGGTGGGAGACCCAGTACTTC. Amino acid sequence: CSVEDSGGGWETQYF. The variable domain in full, with the rest retrieved from reference TRBV29-1 and TRBJ2-5, is SAVISQKPSRDICQRGTSLTIQCQVDSQVTMMFWYRQQPGQSLTLIATANQGSEATYESGFVIDKFPISRPNLTFSTLTVSNMSPEDSSIYLCSVEDSGGGWETQYFGPGTRLLVL.